This TCR beta chain is from a study of blood T cell repertoires in COVID-19. For the study at large: Sample material is recorded as cDNA or gDNA derived from T cells, B-cell-depleted T cells, or PBMCs.

Source study methods: Estimation of nucleated cell counts was performed using reference gene primer amplification. Method: immunoSEQ multiplex PCR; TCRdb's copy keeps in-frame clones and lacks some. The D gene and trimming were derived from the DNA, and the V and J assignments and clone size from that table. The sample consists of approximately 380,000 clones, around 89% of them appearing once. Donors were grouped by their self-reported clinical history. The sample taken for sequencing was PBMCs or T cells enriched from blood (not recorded which). This clonotype originated in a woman under 30 who had recovered from COVID-19.

The CDR3 reads CASSRRGSTEAFF. The CDR3 region has the DNA TGTGCCAGCAGTCGCAGGGGAAGCACTGAAGCTTTCTTT. The chain is built from TRBV6-5 and TRBJ1-1; D perhaps matches TRBD1 (6 bases). V lost 5 bases to trimming and J lost 4 bases, with 11 bases between them. This CDR3 contains 13 residues. Germline loops: CDR1 MNHEY, CDR2 SVGAGI.